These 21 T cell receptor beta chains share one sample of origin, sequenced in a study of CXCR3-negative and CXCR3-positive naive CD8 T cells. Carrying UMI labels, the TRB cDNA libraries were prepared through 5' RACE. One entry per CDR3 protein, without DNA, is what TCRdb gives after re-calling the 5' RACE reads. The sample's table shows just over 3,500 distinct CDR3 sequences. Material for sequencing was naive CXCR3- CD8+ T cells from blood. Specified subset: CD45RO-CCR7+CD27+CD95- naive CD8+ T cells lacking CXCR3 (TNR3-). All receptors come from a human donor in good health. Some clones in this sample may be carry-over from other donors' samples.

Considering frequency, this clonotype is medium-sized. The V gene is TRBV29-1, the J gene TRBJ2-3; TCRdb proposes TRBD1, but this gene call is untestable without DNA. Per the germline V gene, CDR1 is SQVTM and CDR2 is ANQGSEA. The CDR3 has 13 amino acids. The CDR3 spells CSAPDRGTDTQYF.

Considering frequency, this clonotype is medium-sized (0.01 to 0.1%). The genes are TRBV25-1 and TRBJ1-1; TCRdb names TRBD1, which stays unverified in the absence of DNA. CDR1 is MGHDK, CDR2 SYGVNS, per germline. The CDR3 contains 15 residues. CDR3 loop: CASSATRGRGNEAFF. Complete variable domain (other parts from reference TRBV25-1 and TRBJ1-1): EADIYQTPRYLVIGTGKKITLECSQTMGHDKMYWYQQDPGMELHLIHYSYGVNSTEKGDLSSESTVSRIRTEHFPLTLESARPSHTSQYLCASSATRGRGNEAFFGQGTRLTVV.

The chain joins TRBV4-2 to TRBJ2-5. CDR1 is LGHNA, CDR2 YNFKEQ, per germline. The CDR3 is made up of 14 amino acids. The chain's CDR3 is CASSQRIGLQTQYF.

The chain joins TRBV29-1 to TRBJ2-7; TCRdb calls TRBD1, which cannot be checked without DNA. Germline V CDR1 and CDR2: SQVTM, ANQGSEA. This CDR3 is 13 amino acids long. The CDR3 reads CSALGHTFGEKYF.

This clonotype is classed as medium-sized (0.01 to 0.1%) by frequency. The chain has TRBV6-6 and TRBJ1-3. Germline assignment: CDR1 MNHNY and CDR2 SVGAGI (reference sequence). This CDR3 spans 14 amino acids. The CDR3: CASSGVGYGNTIYF.

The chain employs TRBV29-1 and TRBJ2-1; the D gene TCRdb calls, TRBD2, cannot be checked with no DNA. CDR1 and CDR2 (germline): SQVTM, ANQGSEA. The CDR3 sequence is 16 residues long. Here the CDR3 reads CSVEDREGQSNNEQFF.

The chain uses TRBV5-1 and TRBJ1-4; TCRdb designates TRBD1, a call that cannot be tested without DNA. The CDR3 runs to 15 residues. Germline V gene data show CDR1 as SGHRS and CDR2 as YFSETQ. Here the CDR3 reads CASSSSGSGEEKLFF.

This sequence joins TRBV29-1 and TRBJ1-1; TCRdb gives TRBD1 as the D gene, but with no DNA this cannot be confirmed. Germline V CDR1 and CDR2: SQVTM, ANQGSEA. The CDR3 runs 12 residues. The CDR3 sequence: CSARDGSLEAFF.

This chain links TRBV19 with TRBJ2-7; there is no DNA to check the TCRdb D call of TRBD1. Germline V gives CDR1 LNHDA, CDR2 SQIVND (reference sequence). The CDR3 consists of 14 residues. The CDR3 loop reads CASSMSAGSYEQYF.

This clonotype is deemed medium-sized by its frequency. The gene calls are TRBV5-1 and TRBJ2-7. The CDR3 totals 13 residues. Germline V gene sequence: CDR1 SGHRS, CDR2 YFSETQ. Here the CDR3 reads CASSWGRTYEQYF.

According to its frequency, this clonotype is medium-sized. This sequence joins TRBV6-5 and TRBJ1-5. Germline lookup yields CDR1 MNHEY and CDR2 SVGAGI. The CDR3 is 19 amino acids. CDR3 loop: CASSAGTAGGRYGNQPQHF.

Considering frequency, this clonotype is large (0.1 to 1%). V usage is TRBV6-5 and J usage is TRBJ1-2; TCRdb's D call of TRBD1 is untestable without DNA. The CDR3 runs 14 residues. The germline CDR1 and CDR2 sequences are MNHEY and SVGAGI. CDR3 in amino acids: CASSLLQGDAGYTF.

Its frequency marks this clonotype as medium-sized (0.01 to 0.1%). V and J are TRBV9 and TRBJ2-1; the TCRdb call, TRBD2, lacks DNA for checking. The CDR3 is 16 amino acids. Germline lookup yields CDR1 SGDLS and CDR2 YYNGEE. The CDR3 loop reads CASSVVALAANNEQFF.

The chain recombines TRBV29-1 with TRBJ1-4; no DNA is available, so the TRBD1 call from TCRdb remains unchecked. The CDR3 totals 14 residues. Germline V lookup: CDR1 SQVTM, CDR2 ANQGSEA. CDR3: CSVEVRTGGGKLFF.

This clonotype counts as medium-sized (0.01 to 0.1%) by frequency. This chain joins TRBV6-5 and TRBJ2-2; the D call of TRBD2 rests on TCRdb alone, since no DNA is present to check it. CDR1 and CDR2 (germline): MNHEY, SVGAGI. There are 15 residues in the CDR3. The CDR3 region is CASSGEGRYAGELFF.

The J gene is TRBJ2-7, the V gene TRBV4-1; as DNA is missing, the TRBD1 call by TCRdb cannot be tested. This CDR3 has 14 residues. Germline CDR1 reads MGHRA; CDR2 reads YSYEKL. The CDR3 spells CASSQGVDSYEQYF.

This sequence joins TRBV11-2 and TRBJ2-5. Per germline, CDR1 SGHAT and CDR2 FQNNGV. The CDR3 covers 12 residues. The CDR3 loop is CASSPHQETQYF.

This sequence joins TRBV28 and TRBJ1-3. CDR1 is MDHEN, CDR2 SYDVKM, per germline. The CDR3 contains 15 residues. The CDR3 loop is CASSFPPEGKDTIYF.

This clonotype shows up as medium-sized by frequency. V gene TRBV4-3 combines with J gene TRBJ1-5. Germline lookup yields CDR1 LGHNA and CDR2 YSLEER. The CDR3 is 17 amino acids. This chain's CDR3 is CASSQDISGYSNQPQHF.

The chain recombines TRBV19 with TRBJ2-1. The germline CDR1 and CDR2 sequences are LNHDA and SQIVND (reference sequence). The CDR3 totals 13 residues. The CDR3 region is CASSIAGWGEQFF.

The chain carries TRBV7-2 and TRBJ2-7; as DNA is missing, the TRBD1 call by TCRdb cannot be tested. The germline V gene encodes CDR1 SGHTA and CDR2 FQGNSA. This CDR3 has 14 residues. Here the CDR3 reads CASSLAGGTYEQYF.